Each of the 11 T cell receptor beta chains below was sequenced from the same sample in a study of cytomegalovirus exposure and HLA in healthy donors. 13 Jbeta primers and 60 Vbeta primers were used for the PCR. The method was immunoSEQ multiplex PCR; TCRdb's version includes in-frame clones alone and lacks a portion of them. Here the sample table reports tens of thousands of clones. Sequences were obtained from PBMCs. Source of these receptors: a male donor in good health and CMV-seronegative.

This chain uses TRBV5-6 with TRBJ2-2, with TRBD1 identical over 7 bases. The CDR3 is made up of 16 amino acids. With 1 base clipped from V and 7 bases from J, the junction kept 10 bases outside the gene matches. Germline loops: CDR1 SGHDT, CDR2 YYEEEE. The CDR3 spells CASSLLGQQEIGELFF. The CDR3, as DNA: TGTGCCAGCAGCTTGTTGGGACAGCAGGAAATCGGGGAGCTGTTTTTT.

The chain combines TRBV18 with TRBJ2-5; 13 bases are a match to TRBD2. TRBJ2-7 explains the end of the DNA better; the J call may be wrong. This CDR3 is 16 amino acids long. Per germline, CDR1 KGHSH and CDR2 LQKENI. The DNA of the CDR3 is TGTGCCAGCTCACCACCCGGACTAGCGGGAGCCGACGAGCAGTACTTC. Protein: CASSPPGLAGADEQYF.

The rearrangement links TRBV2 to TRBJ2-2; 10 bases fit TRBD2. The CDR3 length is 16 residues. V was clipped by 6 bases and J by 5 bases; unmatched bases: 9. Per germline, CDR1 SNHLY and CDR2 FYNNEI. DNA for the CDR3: TGTGCCAGCAGGGTCGAAGCGGGAGGGGGTACCGGGGAGCTGTTTTTT. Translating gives CASRVEAGGGTGELFF. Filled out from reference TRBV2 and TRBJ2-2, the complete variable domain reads EPEVTQTPSHQVTQMGQEVILRCVPISNHLYFYWYRQILGQKVEFLVSFYNNEISEKSEIFDDQFSVERPDGSNFTLKIRSTKLEDSAMYFCASRVEAGGGTGELFFGEGSRLTVL.

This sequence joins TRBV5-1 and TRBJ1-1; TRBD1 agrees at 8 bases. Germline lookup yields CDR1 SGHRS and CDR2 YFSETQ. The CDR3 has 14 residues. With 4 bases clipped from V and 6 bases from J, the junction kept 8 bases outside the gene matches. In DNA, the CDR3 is TGCGCCAGCAGCGCTCCGGACAGGGCGCCTGAAGCTTTCTTT. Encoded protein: CASSAPDRAPEAFF. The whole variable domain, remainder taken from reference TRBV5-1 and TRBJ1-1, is KAGVTQTPRYLIKTRGQQVTLSCSPISGHRSVSWYQQTPGQGLQFLFEYFSETQRNKGNFPGRFSGRQFSNSRSEMNVSTLELGDSALYLCASSAPDRAPEAFFGQGTRLTVV.

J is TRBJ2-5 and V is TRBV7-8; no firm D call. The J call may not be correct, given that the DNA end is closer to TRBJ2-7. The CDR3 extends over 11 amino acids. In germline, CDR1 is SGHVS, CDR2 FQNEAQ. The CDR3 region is CASSPEYEQYF. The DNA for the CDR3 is TGTGCCAGCAGCCCCGAGTACGAGCAGTACTTC.

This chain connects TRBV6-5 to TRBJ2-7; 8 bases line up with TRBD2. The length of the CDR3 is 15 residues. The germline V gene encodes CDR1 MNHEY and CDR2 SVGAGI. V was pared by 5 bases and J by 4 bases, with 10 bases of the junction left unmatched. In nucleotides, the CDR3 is TGTGCCAGCAGTCCCCGACCGGGAGGGAGGTACGAGCAGTACTTC. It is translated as CASSPRPGGRYEQYF.

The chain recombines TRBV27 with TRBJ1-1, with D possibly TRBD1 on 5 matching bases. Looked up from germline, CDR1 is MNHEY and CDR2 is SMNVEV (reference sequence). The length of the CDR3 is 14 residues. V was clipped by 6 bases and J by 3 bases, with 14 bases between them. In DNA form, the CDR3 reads TGTGCCAGCAGCCCTGACGGGGGGTACACTGAAGCTTTCTTT. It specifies CASSPDGGYTEAFF.

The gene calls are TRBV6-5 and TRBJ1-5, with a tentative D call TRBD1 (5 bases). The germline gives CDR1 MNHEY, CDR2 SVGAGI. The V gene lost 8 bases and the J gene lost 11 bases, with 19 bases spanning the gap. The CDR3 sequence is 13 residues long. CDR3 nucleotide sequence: TGTGCCAGCCTGTCAGGAGGGGCAAAGGCCCAGCATTTT. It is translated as CASLSGGAKAQHF.

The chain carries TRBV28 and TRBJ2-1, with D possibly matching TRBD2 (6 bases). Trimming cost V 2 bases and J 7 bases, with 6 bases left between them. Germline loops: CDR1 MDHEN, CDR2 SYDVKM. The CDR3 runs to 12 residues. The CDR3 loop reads CASSLRENEQFF. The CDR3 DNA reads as TGTGCCAGCAGTTTACGGGAGAATGAGCAGTTCTTC.

CDR3 sequence reads: CASSFRDGADTQYF. The CDR3 bases are TGCGCCAGCAGCTTCCGGGATGGTGCAGATACGCAGTATTTT. The chain joins TRBV5-1 to TRBJ2-3, with D maybe TRBD2 (5 bases). The V gene's germline CDR1 is SGHRS and CDR2 YFSETQ. Trimming removed 2 bases at V and 4 bases at J, with 11 bases between. The CDR3 has 14 amino acids.

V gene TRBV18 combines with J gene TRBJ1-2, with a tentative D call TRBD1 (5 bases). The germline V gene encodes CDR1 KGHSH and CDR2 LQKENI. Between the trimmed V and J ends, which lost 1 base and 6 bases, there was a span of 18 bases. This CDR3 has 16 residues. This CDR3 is CASSPLGFGGHNGYTF. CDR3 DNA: TGTGCCAGCTCACCACTCGGGTTCGGGGGTCACAATGGCTACACCTTC. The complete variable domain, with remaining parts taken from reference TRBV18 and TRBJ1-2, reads NAGVMQNPRHLVRRRGQEARLRCSPMKGHSHVYWYRQLPEEGLKFMVYLQKENIIDESGMPKERFSAEFPKEGPSILRIQQVVRGDSAAYFCASSPLGFGGHNGYTFGSGTRLTVV.